These T cell receptor beta chains were read from a single sample in a study of cytomegalovirus exposure and HLA in healthy donors. Data came from immunoSEQ multiplex PCR; TCRdb stores just in-frame clones and leaves some out. There are approximately 61,000 clones in the sample; over 70% occur only once, and about 51% lies in the top ten. The sequencing sample was made of PBMCs. These receptors were collected from a man aged 45-65 years in good health and CMV-seropositive. Each CDR3 is given with its conserved first and last residue. D genes are given only for firm matches. For some rows the clone size is stated as once, few or many, or as a class when expanded; others skip it.

>TRBV5-1|TRBJ1-1|few|.
CASSRDYTEAFF
TGCGCCAGCAGCAGAGACTACACTGAAGCTTTCTTT
>TRBV18|TRBJ1-3|.|TRBD1
CASSPPGTGVTGNTIYF
TGTGCCAGCTCACCACCAGGGACAGGGGTAACCGGAAACACCATATATTTT
>TRBV7-2|TRBJ1-1|.|.
CASSPGYDTEAFF
TGTGCCAGCAGCCCGGGTTACGACACTGAAGCTTTCTTT
>TRBV7-6|TRBJ1-1|.|.
CASSLERGAHTEAFF
TGTGCCAGCAGCTTAGAACGGGGGGCGCACACTGAAGCTTTCTTT
>TRBV28|TRBJ2-7|.|.
CASSLDNSYEQYF
TGTGCCAGCAGTCTAGATAACTCCTACGAGCAGTACTTC
>TRBV15|TRBJ1-1|.|TRBD1
CATSRVGGQAVNTEAFF
TGTGCCACCAGCAGAGTCGGGGGACAGGCGGTGAACACTGAAGCTTTCTTT
>TRBV9|TRBJ2-7|.|TRBD2
CASSPRLAGAYEQYF
TGTGCCAGCAGCCCAAGACTAGCGGGAGCTTACGAGCAGTACTTC
>TRBV5-4|TRBJ1-2|.|.
CASSREDSPYGYTF
TGTGCCAGCAGCCGAGAGGACAGCCCGTATGGCTACACCTTC
>TRBV30|TRBJ1-5|few|.
CDWSEGVSQPQHF
TGTGACTGGAGTGAAGGGGTATCCCAGCCCCAGCATTTT
>TRBV5-4|TRBJ2-5|.|.
CASSPAGVETQYF
TGTGCCAGCAGCCCGGCGGGTGTAGAGACCCAGTACTTC
>TRBV30|TRBJ2-1|.|.
CAWSVWGPDQKNEQFF
TGTGCCTGGAGTGTATGGGGGCCGGATCAGAAAAATGAGCAGTTCTTC
>TRBV5-4|TRBJ2-3|.|.
CASSSVAAGWGDTQYF
TGTGCCAGCAGCTCCGTAGCTGCGGGGTGGGGAGATACGCAGTATTTT
>TRBV4-3|TRBJ1-1|.|TRBD1
CASSQVYGTDTEAFF
TGCGCCAGCAGCCAAGTTTACGGGACAGACACTGAAGCTTTCTTT
>TRBV5-1|TRBJ2-7|.|TRBD1
CASRSGTGDYEQYF
TGCGCCAGCAGGTCCGGGACAGGGGATTACGAGCAGTACTTC
>TRBV5-5|TRBJ2-1|.|TRBD2
CASSLVGRLAGNEQFF
TGTGCCAGCAGCTTGGTTGGGAGGCTAGCGGGCAATGAGCAGTTCTTC
>TRBV7-2|TRBJ2-2|.|TRBD2
CASSLEGGRRSGELFF
TGTGCCAGCAGCTTAGAAGGCGGGAGAAGGTCCGGGGAGCTGTTTTTT
>TRBV5-4|TRBJ2-1|few|TRBD1
CASSTGQGSYNEQFF
TGTGCCAGCAGCACCGGACAGGGGTCCTACAATGAGCAGTTCTTC
>TRBV9|TRBJ1-4|.|.
CASSVTGNRDIYF
TGTGCCAGCAGCGTAACCGGCAACCGGGACATCTATTTT
>TRBV11-2|TRBJ1-2|.|.
CASSLGHQAGGYTF
TGTGCCAGCAGCTTGGGACATCAGGCGGGTGGCTACACCTTC
>TRBV30|TRBJ1-4|.|.
CAWSGRGGSGKLFF
TGTGCCTGGAGTGGAAGGGGGGGCTCTGGAAAACTGTTTTTT
>TRBV6-5|TRBJ1-2|.|.
CASSYPNSAPGYTF
TGTGCCAGCAGTTACCCGAACTCAGCGCCCGGATACACCTTT
>TRBV18|TRBJ2-5|once|.
CASWGGAEETQYF
TGTGCCAGCTGGGGAGGAGCGGAAGAGACCCAGTACTTC
>TRBV27|TRBJ2-7|.|.
CASSSSGRSSYEQYF
TGTGCCAGCAGTTCCTCAGGGAGGAGCTCCTACGAGCAGTACTTC
>TRBV6-6|TRBJ1-1|.|.
CASSYSNGLRRAFF
TGTGCCAGCAGTTACTCGAACGGACTAAGGAGGGCTTTCTTT
>TRBV7-2|TRBJ2-5|.|TRBD2
CASSLAELLAGAARETQYF
TGTGCCAGCAGCTTAGCCGAATTACTAGCGGGGGCCGCCAGAGAGACCCAGTACTTC
>TRBV30|TRBJ1-4|few|TRBD1
CAWGQGSEKLFF
TGTGCCTGGGGACAGGGGAGTGAAAAACTGTTTTTT
>TRBV6-1|TRBJ1-1|.|.
CASSLTTVITEAFF
TGTGCCAGCAGCCTGACTACAGTGATCACTGAAGCTTTCTTT
>TRBV14|TRBJ2-7|.|.
CASSPSTPGERYEQYF
TGTGCCAGCAGTCCCTCGACTCCGGGTGAGCGCTACGAGCAGTACTTC
>TRBV15|TRBJ2-7|few|.
CATSSPGAKNHYEQYF
TGTGCCACCAGCAGTCCTGGGGCAAAAAACCACTACGAGCAGTACTTC
>TRBV10-3|TRBJ2-1|.|.
CATQGAGENEQFF
TGTGCCACCCAGGGGGCGGGGGAGAATGAGCAGTTCTTC
>TRBV19|TRBJ2-7|.|.
CASSTGQMSPYEQYF
TGTGCCAGTAGTACGGGACAAATGTCTCCCTACGAGCAGTACTTC
>TRBV7-9|TRBJ2-1|.|TRBD2
CASSLQTSGVSSYNEQFF
TGTGCCAGCAGCTTACAGACTAGCGGAGTCAGCTCCTACAATGAGCAGTTCTTC
>TRBV29-1|TRBJ2-7|.|TRBD1
CSVTGTVTYEQYF
TGCAGCGTCACCGGGACAGTTACCTACGAGCAGTACTTC
>TRBV28|TRBJ1-5|.|TRBD1
CASRPGTGTQPQHF
TGTGCCAGCAGACCCGGGACAGGAACTCAGCCCCAGCATTTT
>TRBV6-5|TRBJ1-2|few|.
CASRDTGDWNYGYNF
TGTGCCAGCAGAGACACCGGGGATTGGAACTATGGCTACAACTTC
>TRBV2|TRBJ1-6|.|.
CASIGEGTYNSPLHF
TGTGCCAGCATTGGAGAGGGCACCTATAATTCACCCCTCCACTTT
>TRBV6-6|TRBJ2-7|once|.
CASSGQQGKQYF
TGTGCCAGCAGTGGCCAACAGGGAAAGCAGTACTTC
>TRBV28|TRBJ2-3|few|.
CASSSRGPLTDTQYF
TGTGCCAGCAGTTCCCGCGGGCCACTCACAGATACGCAGTATTTT
>TRBV5-6|TRBJ2-3|.|.
CASSQQGGEGEWTQYF
TGTGCCAGCTCCCAGCAGGGGGGAGAAGGGGAATGGACGCAGTATTTT
>TRBV27|TRBJ2-1|.|TRBD2
CASSLWLAGYNEQFF
TGTGCCAGCAGTTTATGGCTAGCGGGGTACAATGAGCAGTTCTTC
>TRBV19|TRBJ2-3|.|TRBD2
CASKDSGRAVDTQYF
TGTGCCAGCAAGGATAGCGGGAGGGCCGTGGATACGCAGTATTTT
>TRBV6-6|TRBJ1-1|few|TRBD1
CASKTPVGQGRTEAFF
TGTGCCAGCAAAACACCAGTGGGACAGGGGAGGACTGAAGCTTTCTTT
>TRBV5-6|TRBJ2-3|.|.
CASSLYMSGSTDTQYF
TGTGCTAGCAGCTTGTATATGAGCGGAAGCACAGATACGCAGTATTTT
>TRBV27|TRBJ2-7|.|.
CASFGSTYEQYF
TGTGCCAGCTTTGGTAGCACGTACGAGCAGTACTTC
>TRBV4-3|TRBJ1-1|.|.
CASSQDMRVPAFF
TGCGCCAGCAGCCAAGATATGAGGGTGCCAGCTTTCTTT
>TRBV7-9|TRBJ2-5|.|.
CASSSTGETQYF
TGTGCCAGCAGCTCGACAGGCGAGACCCAGTACTTC
>TRBV6-5|TRBJ2-1|once|TRBD2
CASSLLADYNEQFF
TGTGCCAGCAGTTTACTAGCGGACTACAATGAGCAGTTCTTC
>TRBV5-8|TRBJ2-4|.|.
CASSLTIATGAKNIQYF
TGTGCCAGCAGCTTGACGATCGCGACAGGAGCCAAAAACATTCAGTACTTC
>TRBV9|TRBJ2-2|.|TRBD2
CASSVDGRGDTGELFF
TGTGCCAGCAGCGTAGATGGTCGGGGGGACACCGGGGAGCTGTTTTTT
>TRBV28|TRBJ2-1|.|.
CASSWDRGGSYNEQFF
TGTGCCAGCAGCTGGGACCGGGGAGGCTCCTACAATGAGCAGTTCTTC
>TRBV19|TRBJ2-2|.|TRBD2
CASSIPPGVRGGSSGELFF
TGTGCCAGTAGTATCCCACCCGGGGTGCGGGGGGGATCGTCCGGGGAGCTGTTTTTT
>TRBV30|TRBJ2-1|.|.
CAWSVKGVPYNEQFF
TGTGCCTGGAGTGTAAAGGGGGTCCCCTACAATGAGCAGTTCTTC
>TRBV6-5|TRBJ2-1|.|TRBD1
CASSPSGTGINEQFF
TGTGCCAGCAGTCCGTCCGGGACAGGGATAAATGAGCAGTTCTTC
>TRBV7-3|TRBJ2-6|.|.
CASSPPPVSSGANVLTF
TGTGCCAGCAGCCCCCCGCCAGTCAGCTCTGGGGCCAACGTCCTGACTTTC
>TRBV2|TRBJ1-5|once|TRBD1
CASSESLRGRGDQPQHF
TGTGCCAGCAGTGAATCGTTGAGGGGGCGAGGGGATCAGCCCCAGCATTTT
>TRBV6-5|TRBJ1-2|few|.
CASSRTQEGYTF
TGTGCCAGCAGCCGCACCCAAGAGGGCTACACCTTC
>TRBV5-8|TRBJ1-6|.|.
CASSPDSFVVPLHF
TGTGCCAGCAGCCCCGACAGTTTCGTCGTGCCCCTCCACTTT
>TRBV15|TRBJ2-1|.|TRBD1
CATSRRQGRSDEQFF
TGTGCCACCAGCAGAAGACAGGGGAGATCGGATGAGCAGTTCTTC